This T cell receptor (beta chain) was observed in a study of shared clonotypes between healthy human individuals. Overall study context: Donors, aged 18 to 49, were a couple of women and a few men.

Turning to this clone: Its antigen is not known.

Study-level findings and limits: Shared clonotypes: roughly 4.5% naive CD4, roughly 3.5% naive CD8, 2% to 2.5% memory CD4, about 0.4% memory CD8.

CDR1 SGHKS and CDR2 YYEKEE come from the germline V gene (reference sequence). CDR3 length equals 14 residues. The ends were cut back, 1 base at V and 5 bases at J, with 12 bases in the middle. Assay: immunoSEQ multiplex PCR; the TCRdb copy retains only in-frame clones and omits some. Among some 95,000 clones, 68% were seen once, and the ten largest hold 45% to 55%. The sample was memory CD8+ T cells sorted from blood. Subset meaning: CD45RO+ cells pooled with CCR7-negative TemRA cells. The source is a man aged 30 to 39 in good health. This chain links TRBV5-5 with TRBJ2-5; a possible D gene is TRBD1 (6 bases). In DNA, the CDR3 is TGTGCCAGCAGCTTGTCTTGGGGGCCGGAGACCCAGTACTTC. Encoded protein: CASSLSWGPETQYF.